These 3 T cell receptor beta chains share one sample of origin, sequenced in a study of CD8 T cells in Susac syndrome. The RNA, roughly 0.5 to 1 ug, was put through reverse transcription using random hexamers. TCRdb re-analysed the immunoSEQ multiplex PCR reads in MiXCR, keeping a single row per CDR3 protein. The top ten hold approximately 0.3% of the sample, which has more than 130,000 distinct CDR3 sequences, roughly 94% seen once. Sample: CD8+ T cells from PBMCs. The receptors come from a human donor in good health.

The V gene is TRBV19, the J gene TRBJ2-1; D is uncertain. Trimming cost V 1 base and J 3 bases, with 4 bases left between them. The germline V gene has CDR1 LNHDA and CDR2 SQIVND (reference sequence). The CDR3 runs to 13 residues. This chain's CDR3 is CASSIAGYNEQFF. CDR3 bases: TGTGCCAGTAGTATAGCCGGCTACAATGAGCAGTTCTTC.

This sequence joins TRBV7-9 and TRBJ2-3; 9 nucleotides line up with TRBD1. Germline V gives CDR1 SEHNR, CDR2 FQNEAQ (reference sequence). Trimming at V came to 5 bases and at J to 5 bases, leaving 5 bases not matched to a gene. The CDR3 length is 14 residues. The CDR3 DNA reads as TGTGCCAGCAGCCCGAAGGACAGGGGAGATACGCAGTATTTT. Translated, it gives CASSPKDRGDTQYF.

The genes are TRBV5-6 and TRBJ1-1, with D hard to call. Per germline, CDR1 SGHDT and CDR2 YYEEEE. Trimming cost V 1 base and J 2 bases, with 0 bases left between them. CDR3 size: 11 residues. The CDR3 coding sequence is TGTGCCAGCAGCTTGAACACTGAAGCTTTCTTT. It is translated as CASSLNTEAFF.